The 6 T cell receptor beta chains in this list originate from one sample, sequenced in a study of PD-1 blockade in classical Hodgkin lymphoma. Data came from immunoSEQ multiplex PCR; TCRdb stores just in-frame clones and leaves some out. The sample holds more than 25,000 clones, roughly 80% seen once. Sample time point: cycle 4 day 1 (C4D1), after 5 to 7 weeks of nivolumab. Every patient was affected by relapse after autologous stem cell transplantation, while exposure to brentuximab vedotin was not uniform. Negative magnetic selection isolated CD4+ T cells from thawed PBMCs. The starting material was CD4+ T cells from blood, obtained before the fourth cycle of nivolumab. Source of these receptors: a human donor with classical Hodgkin lymphoma.

This clone was detected only once. The V call is TRBV5-4, the J call TRBJ1-2; 8 bases align to TRBD1. CDR1 and CDR2 (germline): SGHNT, YYREEE (reference sequence). After removal of 1 base from V and 2 bases from J, the junction contained 4 bases not matched to a gene. The CDR3 spans 15 residues. The CDR3 sequence: CASSLPRDRNYGYTF. For the CDR3, the DNA is TGTGCCAGCAGCTTGCCCCGGGACAGGAACTATGGCTACACCTTC.

The V gene is TRBV11-3, the J gene TRBJ2-5, with TRBD1 matching 8 bases. CDR1 and CDR2 (germline): SGHNT, YENEEA. The CDR3 runs to 15 residues. J lost 5 bases, V lost 0 bases, and 5 bases had no gene match. The CDR3: CASSLEAGGVETQYF. In DNA, the CDR3 is TGTGCCAGCAGCTTAGAAGCAGGGGGCGTCGAGACCCAGTACTTC.

This clone came up once. The chain recombines TRBV6-5 with TRBJ1-3, with D possibly matching TRBD1 (6 bases). Trimming removed 7 bases from V and 6 bases from J, with 16 bases in between. This CDR3 has 14 amino acids. The germline gives CDR1 MNHEY, CDR2 SVGAGI. The CDR3: CASTKTGTQNTIYF. CDR3 in DNA: TGTGCCAGCACCAAAACCGGGACACAAAACACCATATATTTT.

The table lists this clone with a count of one. V gene TRBV7-2 combines with J gene TRBJ2-5; perhaps TRBD2 as D (6 bases). The CDR3 is made up of 16 amino acids. Trimming stripped 5 bases from V and 3 bases from J, with 19 bases between. Germline V gene data show CDR1 as SGHTA and CDR2 as FQGNSA. The CDR3 protein is CASSLGLFGTEETQYF. The CDR3 region has the DNA TGTGCCAGCAGCCTCGGACTATTTGGGACCGAAGAGACCCAGTACTTC.

V and J are TRBV5-4 and TRBJ1-2; the D is unclear. The V gene's germline CDR1 is SGHNT and CDR2 YYREEE (reference sequence). The CDR3 length is 13 residues. V was clipped by 0 bases and J by 4 bases, with 7 bases between them. The DNA for the CDR3 is TGTGCCAGCAGCTTGGCAGAGATCTATGGCTACACCTTC. Its protein product is CASSLAEIYGYTF.

The chain is built from TRBV5-1 and TRBJ1-2, with D unresolved. CDR1 is SGHRS, CDR2 YFSETQ, per germline. The length of the CDR3 is 12 residues. Trimming cost V 4 bases and J 7 bases, with 11 bases left between them. The CDR3 loop is CASSLGQTGYTF. The CDR3 nucleotides are TGCGCCAGCAGCCTCGGCCAGACTGGCTACACCTTC.